These 12 T cell receptor beta chains came from one sample sequenced in a study of blood T cell repertoires in COVID-19. TCRdb keeps only in-frame clones here, not all; method: immunoSEQ multiplex PCR. The data show 75,000 to 95,000 clones, with around 90% seen just once and roughly 19% held by the top ten. The sample taken for sequencing was peripheral blood. The receptors were sampled from a human donor in a cohort sampled during active COVID-19.

The genes are TRBV30 and TRBJ2-1; D is perhaps TRBD2 (6 bases). Germline assignment: CDR1 GTSNPN and CDR2 SVGIG (reference sequence). The V end lost 2 bases, the J end lost 4 bases, and 9 bases lay between the germline ends. The CDR3 runs 13 residues. Here the CDR3 reads CAWSSGFYNEQFF. The DNA for the CDR3 is TGTGCCTGGAGTAGCGGGTTTTACAATGAGCAGTTCTTC. Filled out from reference TRBV30 and TRBJ2-1, the complete variable domain reads SQTIHQWPATLVQPVGSPLSLECTVEGTSNPNLYWYRQAAGRGLQLLFYSVGIGQISSEVPQNLSASRPQDRQFILSSKKLLLSDSGFYLCAWSSGFYNEQFFGPGTRLTVL.

V usage is TRBV6-2 or TRBV6-3 and J usage is TRBJ2-6, with D possibly TRBD1 on 5 matching bases. Germline V gene data show CDR1 as MNHEY and CDR2 as SVGEGT. Trimming took 5 bases from V and 0 from J, leaving 8 bases between them. CDR3 size: 15 residues. The CDR3 nucleotides are TGTGCCAGCAGTCGACAGCTCTCTGGGGCCAACGTCCTGACTTTC. Amino acid sequence: CASSRQLSGANVLTF.

V gene TRBV5-4 combines with J gene TRBJ2-7; D perhaps matches TRBD1 (5 bases). Trimming took off 4 bases at V and 1 base at J, with 9 bases between the two ends. This CDR3 has 13 residues. Germline-derived CDR1 and CDR2 are SGHNT and YYREEE (reference sequence). The CDR3 loop is CASSHPGSYEQYF. CDR3 sequence (DNA): TGTGCCAGCAGCCACCCAGGGTCCTACGAGCAGTACTTC.

The chain is built from TRBV9 and TRBJ2-5; D may be TRBD1 (6 bases). V shed 4 bases and J shed 1 base, with 11 bases lying between them. This CDR3 comprises 14 residues. Germline assignment: CDR1 SGDLS and CDR2 YYNGEE. The chain's CDR3 is CASSYRQAQETQYF. Written as DNA, the CDR3 is TGTGCCAGCAGCTACAGACAGGCCCAAGAGACCCAGTACTTC.

The V and J genes are TRBV5-1 and TRBJ2-5; 9 bases are a match to TRBD1. This CDR3 contains 16 residues. The V gene end was trimmed by 0 bases and the J gene end by 2 bases; junction bases not matched to a gene: 5. Germline V gives CDR1 SGHRS, CDR2 YFSETQ. The CDR3 sequence is CASSLAVGTGQETQYF. The CDR3 nucleotides read TGCGCCAGCAGCTTGGCCGTGGGGACAGGGCAAGAGACCCAGTACTTC. Drawing the rest from reference TRBV5-1 and TRBJ2-5, the complete variable domain is KAGVTQTPRYLIKTRGQQVTLSCSPISGHRSVSWYQQTPGQGLQFLFEYFSETQRNKGNFPGRFSGRQFSNSRSEMNVSTLELGDSALYLCASSLAVGTGQETQYFGPGTRLLVL.

This CDR3 is CASSLLGLAGGIYEQYF. Written as DNA, the CDR3 is TGTGCCAGCAGTTTACTGGGACTAGCGGGAGGTATTTACGAGCAGTACTTC. This chain uses TRBV27 with TRBJ2-7, with TRBD2 matching 15 bases. V shed 2 bases and J 4 bases; nucleotides not matched to a gene: 6. Germline lookup yields CDR1 MNHEY and CDR2 SMNVEV (reference sequence). The CDR3 sequence is 17 residues long.

The chain recombines TRBV27 with TRBJ1-1; TRBD1 might be the D (6 bases). Trimming cost V 5 bases and J 10 bases, with 17 bases left between them. The CDR3 totals 13 residues. Germline CDR1 MNHEY, CDR2 SMNVEV (reference sequence). The CDR3 is CASSTAAGARAFF. In DNA form, the CDR3 reads TGTGCCAGCAGTACGGCGGCGGGGGCCAGAGCTTTCTTT.

The V and J genes are TRBV19 and TRBJ1-2; 7 bases agree with TRBD1. The CDR3 totals 16 residues. V dropped 8 bases and J dropped 3; count of bases not matched to a gene: 15. The germline V gene has CDR1 LNHDA and CDR2 SQIVND (reference sequence). CDR3 in amino acids: CASSHPPGQRHYGYTF. DNA for the CDR3: TGTGCCAGTTCCCATCCGCCGGGACAGAGACACTATGGCTACACCTTC.

The genes are TRBV5-6 and TRBJ2-5, with D possibly being TRBD2 (5 bases). The CDR3 is made up of 15 amino acids. The germline V gene has CDR1 SGHDT and CDR2 YYEEEE. Trimming took 0 bases from V and 1 from J, leaving 10 bases between them. The CDR3 reads CASSLVSGSQETQYF. The CDR3 DNA reads TGTGCCAGCAGCTTGGTATCGGGGTCCCAAGAGACCCAGTACTTC.

V gene TRBV19 combines with J gene TRBJ2-1; 11 nucleotides line up with TRBD2. Germline-derived CDR1 and CDR2 are LNHDA and SQIVND (reference sequence). The CDR3 is 17 residues long. Trimming at V came to 5 bases and at J to 9 bases, leaving 15 bases not matched to a gene. This CDR3 is CASSARILAGAESEQFF. The CDR3 nucleotides read TGTGCCAGTAGTGCCCGAATACTAGCGGGGGCGGAGAGTGAGCAGTTCTTC. Full variable domain (remainder filled in from reference TRBV19 and TRBJ2-1): DGGITQSPKYLFRKEGQNVTLSCEQNLNHDAMYWYRQDPGQGLRLIYYSQIVNDFQKGDIAEGYSVSREKKESFPLTVTSAQKNPTAFYLCASSARILAGAESEQFFGPGTRLTVL.

The genes are TRBV10-1 and TRBJ2-1, with 9 positions matching TRBD1. V lost 6 bases to trimming and J lost 1 base; unmatched junction nucleotides: 7. Germline lookup yields CDR1 WNHNN and CDR2 SYGVQD (reference sequence). The CDR3 runs to 16 residues. The CDR3 sequence: CASSEDRGSSYNEQFF. Here the CDR3 DNA reads TGCGCCAGCAGCGAAGACAGGGGGTCATCCTACAATGAGCAGTTCTTC.

The rearrangement uses TRBV6-6 and TRBJ1-1; 10 nucleotides match TRBD1. Germline lookup yields CDR1 MNHNY and CDR2 SVGAGI (reference sequence). The CDR3 has 16 amino acids. Trimming removed 2 bases from V and 6 bases from J; junction bases left unmatched: 9. CDR3 coding DNA: TGTGCCAGCAGTTACGACAGGGGGCGCATTATCGCTGAAGCTTTCTTT. This encodes CASSYDRGRIIAEAFF.